A selection of T cell receptor beta chains follows, all from one sample in a study of blood T cell repertoires in COVID-19. Data came from immunoSEQ multiplex PCR; TCRdb stores just in-frame clones and leaves some out. The sample yields 250,000 to 300,000 clones, 80% to 90% seen once. Sequencing was carried out using peripheral blood. The origin of the receptors is an older woman with acute or convalescent COVID-19. The CDR3 runs from the conserved cysteine through the conserved F or W. D genes are given only for firm matches. A row's size may be missing; if present it is once, few, many or a size class.

TRBV5-1	-	TRBJ1-5	-	TGCGCCAGCAGCTTTTCGAGCAATCAGCCCCAGCATTTT	CASSFSSNQPQHF
TRBV3-1/TRBV3-2	-	TRBJ2-3	-	TGTGCCAGCAGCCAAGATCGCTCTAGGACAGATACGCAGTATTTT	CASSQDRSRTDTQYF
TRBV4-1	-	TRBJ1-1	-	TGCGCCAGCAGCCAAGTAATGGGGGCGCCGAACACTGAAGCTTTCTTT	CASSQVMGAPNTEAFF
TRBV10-2	TRBD1	TRBJ1-4	-	TGCGCCAGCAGGGACAGGGATGCAACTAATGAAAAACTGTTTTTT	CASRDRDATNEKLFF
TRBV6-6	TRBD1	TRBJ2-7	few	TGTGCCAGCAAGGGACAGGACTCCTACGAGCAGTACTTC	CASKGQDSYEQYF
TRBV5-1	-	TRBJ2-1	-	TGCGCCAGCAGCTTGGGAGGTCCAGGGTTCTACAATGAGCAGTTCTTC	CASSLGGPGFYNEQFF
TRBV3-1/TRBV3-2	TRBD1	TRBJ2-7	-	TGTGCCAGCAGCTATCAGGGGGCGTCGGGGAACGAGCAGTACTTC	CASSYQGASGNEQYF
TRBV12-3/TRBV12-4	-	TRBJ2-1	-	TGTGCCAGCAGTTTACAGGGGGGCGATGAGCAGTTCTTC	CASSLQGGDEQFF
TRBV18	-	TRBJ2-2	-	TGTGCCAGCCTACTTCTCCCTACCCCCGGGGAGCTGTTTTTT	CASLLLPTPGELFF
TRBV7-8	-	TRBJ1-2	-	TGTGCCAGCAGCCAGGTCGCCGGGGACTATGGCTACACCTTC	CASSQVAGDYGYTF
TRBV6-6	TRBD2	TRBJ2-3	-	TGTGCCAGTCATCTTGGGGACGCGGGGGGAACAGATACGCAGTATTTT	CASHLGDAGGTDTQYF
TRBV10-3	TRBD1	TRBJ2-5	-	TGTGCCATCAGTGAGGGGACAGGGGGCCCATCCGGGACCCAGTACTTC	CAISEGTGGPSGTQYF
TRBV7-9	TRBD2	TRBJ2-7	-	TGTGCCAGCAGCTCGTACAGGACTAGCGCACGAGAAAGTTCCTACGAGCAGTACTTC	CASSSYRTSARESSYEQYF
TRBV2	TRBD2	TRBJ2-2	-	TGTGCCAGCAGGGGTAGCGGGGGCCTGTCCGGGGAGCTGTTTTTT	CASRGSGGLSGELFF
TRBV11-2	-	TRBJ2-7	-	TGTGCCAGCAGCTTTAGGGGGTTCGAGCAGTACTTC	CASSFRGFEQYF
TRBV6-6	-	TRBJ2-3	-	TGTGCCAGCAGCCCCGGGCGGGGCACAGATACGCAGTATTTT	CASSPGRGTDTQYF
TRBV10-3	TRBD2	TRBJ2-1	-	TGTGCCATCAGTGAACTAGCGAGCTACAATGAGCAGTTCTTC	CAISELASYNEQFF
TRBV30	TRBD2	TRBJ2-2	-	TGTGCCTGGAGTCTGAGCGGGGGTAGGGAGCTGTTTTTT	CAWSLSGGRELFF
TRBV5-1	TRBD2	TRBJ2-5	-	TGCGCCAGCAGCCCCATGGCGGGGGGACTCCAAGAGACCCAGTACTTC	CASSPMAGGLQETQYF
TRBV2	TRBD1	TRBJ1-4	-	TGTGCCAGCAGGGACGGGACAGGCCGGTTCGAACTGTTTTTT	CASRDGTGRFELFF
TRBV6-5	-	TRBJ1-2	-	TGTGCCAGCCGGACACAGGGCCGGTCCAACTATGGCTACACCTTC	CASRTQGRSNYGYTF
TRBV4-1	-	TRBJ1-2	-	TGCGCCAGCAGCCAAGTGGAGTTCGGGGCTAACTATGGCTACACCTTC	CASSQVEFGANYGYTF
TRBV6-5	-	TRBJ1-5	-	TGTGCCAGCAGCGGGGATGGAAGTGAGCCCCAGCATTTT	CASSGDGSEPQHF
TRBV7-2	-	TRBJ1-1	-	TGTGCCAGCAGCTCACAGGGTTCTACTGAAGCTTTCTTT	CASSSQGSTEAFF
TRBV15	TRBD1	TRBJ2-3	-	TGTGCCACCAGCAGTAACCCGGGACAGGGGGCAGATACGCAGTATTTT	CATSSNPGQGADTQYF
TRBV12-3/TRBV12-4	-	TRBJ1-1	few	TGTGCCAGCAGTTTTTCCCGTCAGGTAGCTTTCTTT	CASSFSRQVAFF
TRBV11-3	-	TRBJ1-3	-	TGTGCCAGCAGCTTGGAGTCTGGAAACACCATATATTTT	CASSLESGNTIYF
TRBV5-1	-	TRBJ2-7	-	TGCGCCAGCAGCTTGGGGCAGCCTAGCTCCTACGAGCAGTACTTC	CASSLGQPSSYEQYF
TRBV10-3	-	TRBJ1-1	-	TGTGCCATCAGCACAGGGAACACTGAAGCTTTCTTT	CAISTGNTEAFF
TRBV5-1	-	TRBJ2-7	-	TGCGCCAGCAGCCCGGAGACCGCGACCTACGAGCAGTACTTC	CASSPETATYEQYF
TRBV6-5	-	TRBJ2-1	-	TGTGCCAGCAGTTACGAGGCAGATAAGCAGTTCTTC	CASSYEADKQFF
TRBV6-5	TRBD1	TRBJ1-1	-	TGTGCCAGCATAGGGACAGGGAGGACTGAAGCTTTCTTT	CASIGTGRTEAFF
TRBV6-6	TRBD1	TRBJ1-1	-	TGTGCCAGCAGCCGTACGACAGGGATCCCTGAAGCTTTCTTT	CASSRTTGIPEAFF
TRBV5-4	TRBD1	TRBJ2-7	-	TGTGCCAGCAGCTTACAGGGGGGCTACGAGCAGTACTTC	CASSLQGGYEQYF
TRBV11-2	-	TRBJ2-2	-	TGTGCCAGCAGCTTAGAGTCTCGCAGGATTAACACCGGGGAGCTGTTTTTT	CASSLESRRINTGELFF
TRBV10-3	TRBD2	TRBJ2-1	-	TGTGCCACGGGCCCGGGGGGAGGTTACAATGAGCAGTTCTTC	CATGPGGGYNEQFF
TRBV3-1/TRBV3-2	TRBD2	TRBJ2-5	-	TGTGCCAGCAGCCAAGAAGGAACGGGGGGGAGGGAGACCCAGTACTTC	CASSQEGTGGRETQYF
TRBV7-2	-	TRBJ1-2	-	TGTGCCAGCAGCTCTGAGGGGGTAGGGGTCTACACCTTC	CASSSEGVGVYTF
TRBV7-8	-	TRBJ1-1	-	TGTGCCAGCAGCTTAAGTCCAGGGGAAGCTTTCTTT	CASSLSPGEAFF
TRBV14	-	TRBJ2-3	-	TGTGCCAGCAGCCAAGACGTTACTCGCACAGATACGCAGTATTTT	CASSQDVTRTDTQYF
TRBV4-2	-	TRBJ1-5	-	TGTGCCAGCAGCCAAGGGAGTCAGGGAAAAAGGGCCCAGCATTTT	CASSQGSQGKRAQHF
TRBV7-2	-	TRBJ2-1	-	TGTGCCAGCAGCCCCTGGCGGGGAAGAGAGCAGTTCTTC	CASSPWRGREQFF
TRBV20-1	-	TRBJ2-1	-	TGCAGTGCCAGGGACTTTCGGCAGTTCTTC	CSARDFRQFF